Detailed here is one T cell receptor (beta chain). Its antigen is not known. V lost 5 bases to trimming and J lost 2 bases, with 13 bases between them. In germline, CDR1 is SGHTA, CDR2 FQGNSA. The CDR3 consists of 15 residues. These data originate in a study of beta chain features in type 1 diabetes. Study results and caveats: All four CD4+ subsets from Type 1 diabetes patients carried moderately but significantly shorter TCRB CDR3s.

Since all of the isolated RNA was reverse transcribed, expressed TCRB transcripts were what got sequenced. Measured with immunoSEQ multiplex PCR; TCRdb has only the in-frame clones, and not every one. The sample has roughly 150,000 clones; around 8.3% are singletons. A sort by CD45RO/CCR7/CD25/CD127/CD95/CD27 yielded CD4+ naive, central memory, regulatory and stem cell-like memory cells. The chain carries TRBV7-2 and TRBJ1-5, with a possible D match to TRBD1 (5 bases). The sequenced material came from central memory CD4+ T cells from blood. The TCR was taken from a woman aged 18-29 years with type 1 diabetes. CDR3 in DNA: TGTGCCAGCAGCGCCCGACAGTGGGGCAATCAGCCCCAGCATTTT. Its translation: CASSARQWGNQPQHF.